This TCR beta chain was retrieved from a study of T cell changes during pregnancy in multiple sclerosis. Sequencing used immunoSEQ multiplex PCR; TCRdb keeps in-frame clones, though not all of them. The data show 40,000 to 55,000 clones, almost 90% seen once. CDR1 and CDR2 from the germline V gene are SGDLS and YYNGEE. This CDR3 spans 15 amino acids. V lost 0 bases and J 6 bases, leaving 16 bases between the germline ends. Turning to this clone: The same CDR3 also results from other DNA sequences found in this sample.

The chain recombines TRBV9 with TRBJ2-7; a possible D gene is TRBD1 (5 bases). The specimen was peripheral blood, collected in the first trimester of pregnancy. The TCR originated in a female donor in good health, enrolled as a control in a pregnancy study. CDR3 loop: CASSVAVSQGAEQYF. The CDR3 region has the DNA TGTGCCAGCAGCGTAGCAGTCAGTCAGGGCGCCGAGCAGTACTTC.